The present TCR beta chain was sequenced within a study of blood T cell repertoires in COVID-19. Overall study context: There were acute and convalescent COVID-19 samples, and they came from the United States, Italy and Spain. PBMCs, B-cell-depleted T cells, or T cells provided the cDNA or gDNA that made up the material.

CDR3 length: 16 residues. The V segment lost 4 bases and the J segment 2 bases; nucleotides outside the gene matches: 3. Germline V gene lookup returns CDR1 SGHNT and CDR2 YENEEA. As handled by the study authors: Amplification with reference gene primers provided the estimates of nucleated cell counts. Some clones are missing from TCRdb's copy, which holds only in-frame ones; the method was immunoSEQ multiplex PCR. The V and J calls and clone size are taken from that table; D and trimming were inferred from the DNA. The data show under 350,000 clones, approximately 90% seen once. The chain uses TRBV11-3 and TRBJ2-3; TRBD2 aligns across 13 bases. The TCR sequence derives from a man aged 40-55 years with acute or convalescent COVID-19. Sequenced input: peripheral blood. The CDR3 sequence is CASSSGLAGNTDTQYF. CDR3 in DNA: TGTGCCAGCAGCTCGGGACTAGCGGGGAACACAGATACGCAGTATTTT.